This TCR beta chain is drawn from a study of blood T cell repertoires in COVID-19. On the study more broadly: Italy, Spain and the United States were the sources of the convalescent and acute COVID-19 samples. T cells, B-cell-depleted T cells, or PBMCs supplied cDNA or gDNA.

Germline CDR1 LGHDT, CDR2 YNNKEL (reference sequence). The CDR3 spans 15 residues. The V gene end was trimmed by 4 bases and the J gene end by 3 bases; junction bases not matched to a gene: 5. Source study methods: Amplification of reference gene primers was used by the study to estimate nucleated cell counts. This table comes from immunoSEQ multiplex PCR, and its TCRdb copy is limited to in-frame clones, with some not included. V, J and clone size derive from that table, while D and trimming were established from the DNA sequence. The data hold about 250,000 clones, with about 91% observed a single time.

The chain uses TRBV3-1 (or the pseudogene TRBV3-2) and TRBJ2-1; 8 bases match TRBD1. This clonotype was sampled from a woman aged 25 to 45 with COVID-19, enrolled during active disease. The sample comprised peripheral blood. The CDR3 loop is CASSPNRGNYNEQFF. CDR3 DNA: TGTGCCAGCAGCCCCAACAGGGGGAACTACAATGAGCAGTTCTTC.